This entry features one T cell receptor (beta chain) sequence. This clone's antigen is unknown. No clone much larger than this one lies a single base away; base qualities are absent. The CDR3 covers 17 residues, taking in both the cysteine and the phenylalanine. The read is trimmed to its CDR3 DNA, 51 bases read in frame from base 1. Looking up the germline V gene (reference sequence) yields CDR1 LGHDT and CDR2 YNNKEL. V is reduced by 0 bases and J by 0 bases, leaving a spacing of 12 bases between them. Participants in the prospective study were aged roughly 18 to 89 years, lived in some 24 United States geographic areas, and enrolled through a virtual design. In the prospective study, participants were assigned to cohorts based on the clinical history participants reported in a screening survey and a study questionnaire. Mobile phlebotomists in the prospective study collected whole blood, serum and a nasopharyngeal or oropharyngeal swab from every participant. Over a roughly 2-month period, participants in the prospective study had the option of providing additional blood draws and questionnaires. Before DNA extraction, prospective study blood samples were shipped either frozen or at room temperature.

This entry belongs to a study of blood T cell repertoires in COVID-19 (dated by TCRdb to the early 2020s). The study in broad terms: Samples from collaborators originated in the United States, Italy and Spain and spanned both the acute and convalescent phases of COVID-19. The prospective study material was composed of cDNA or gDNA derived from T cells, B-cell-depleted T cells, or PBMCs. Deeply sampled blood TCRbeta repertoires from subjects exposed to, actively infected with, or recovered from COVID-19 were included in the dataset. The repertoires were released in a freely available public database intended as a resource for research on the immune response to SARS-CoV-2. The samples were drawn from the first 160 participants of the ongoing ImmuneRACE study and from over 950 subjects provided by 6 global collaborators. The sample metadata nearly always contained a de-identified subject ID, COVID-19 status, age in years and sex. Where available, HLA class I and class II types were obtained from metadata supplied by the sample provider rather than from assay-based typing. Summary of the overall study and its limitations: How much clinical and demographic metadata was included differed by source and by participant, and the metadata was provided uncurated.

The immunoSEQ Assay, a bias-controlled multiplex PCR, was used to amplify TCRbeta CDR3 regions from genomic DNA. Regarding the original processing steps: The number of nucleated cells in each sample was estimated by amplification of reference gene primers within the assay. To quantify the absolute abundance of each unique TCRbeta CDR3 rearrangement, sequence reads were collapsed and filtered. For each sample, productive Simpson clonality was calculated as the square root of Simpson's diversity index over productive rearrangements. TCRdb obtained this table from immuneACCESS and retained in-frame rearrangements with V and J assigned. These tables miss some clones; where compared with another copy, unresolved V genes account for less than half of the shortfall, and the remainder is unexplained. Clone size and the V and J calls come from that table; the DNA yielded D and trimming. The sample table holds about 200,000 clones, of which just under 90% were seen once. Around 3.7% of the sample is taken by the ten largest.

This TCR came from a woman aged 25-40 years with acute COVID-19. This chain joins TRBV3-1 (or the pseudogene TRBV3-2) to TRBJ1-5; TRBD1 is a weak D gene call, 5 bases matching. The sample comprised PBMCs or T cells enriched from blood (not recorded which). The CDR3 here reads CASSQDWGGYSNQPQHF. The nucleotide sequence reads TGTGCCAGCAGCCAAGATTGGGGGGGTTATAGCAATCAGCCCCAGCATTTT.